These T cell receptor beta chains were read from a single sample in a study of blood T cell repertoires in COVID-19. Only in-frame clones appear in the TCRdb table, and some are missing; sequencing was by immunoSEQ multiplex PCR. In the table there are approximately 59,000 clones, under 90% of which are singletons. The sequencing sample was made of peripheral blood. Every receptor here comes from a man in his forties with active COVID-19. Both conserved end residues are part of each CDR3. A D gene is named only where the DNA matches it firmly. Clone size, where shown, is once, few, many, or a class for clones that have expanded.

15	once	TRBJ2-2	TRBV27	NA	TGTGCCAGCAGTCCCTTATATCCGGGTACCGGGGAGCTGTTTTTT	CASSPLYPGTGELFF
16	few	TRBJ1-1	TRBV18	NA	TGTGCCAGCTCACCGCTGACAGTGGGCATGAACACTGAAGCTTTCTTT	CASSPLTVGMNTEAFF
13	NA	TRBJ2-3	TRBV9	NA	TGTGCCAGCAGCGTAGCGGGTGGAGATACGCAGTATTTT	CASSVAGGDTQYF
15	NA	TRBJ1-3	TRBV9	NA	TGTGCCAGCAGCGTCGGACAGAGCTCTGGAAACACCATATATTTT	CASSVGQSSGNTIYF
16	NA	TRBJ1-2	TRBV7-2	NA	TGTGCCAGCAGCGAGGAGAGCCTTTCCTCACTCTATGGCTACACCTTC	CASSEESLSSLYGYTF
15	NA	TRBJ2-3	TRBV6-1	TRBD2	TGTGCCAGCAGTGAAGGCGGGCGGGAGATGGATACGCAGTATTTT	CASSEGGREMDTQYF
14	NA	TRBJ2-7	TRBV27	NA	TGTGCCAGCAGTTTTACGTCCTACTCCTACGAGCAGTACTTC	CASSFTSYSYEQYF
15	NA	TRBJ2-7	TRBV19	NA	TGTGCCAGTAGTATCGCCGGGTTGAGGAGTTACGAGCAGTACTTC	CASSIAGLRSYEQYF
16	NA	TRBJ1-5	TRBV5-5	NA	TGTGCCAGCAGCTTGCTCCCGGGGGGCTGGGGTCAGCCCCAGCATTTT	CASSLLPGGWGQPQHF
17	once	TRBJ2-1	TRBV7-3	NA	TGTGCCAGCAGCGAAAGGGGTAGCGGAAAGACCTACAATGAGCAGTTCTTC	CASSERGSGKTYNEQFF